The 23 T cell receptor beta chains below all came from one sample that was sequenced in a study of glioma-infiltrating T cells after dendritic cell vaccination. The time point: after dendritic cell vaccination, including at tumor progression/relapse. Method: immunoSEQ multiplex PCR; TCRdb's copy keeps in-frame clones and lacks some. The sample includes 85,000 to 100,000 clones, 85% of them seen just once. The sample in question was blood, obtained after dendritic cell vaccination. These receptors all stem from a human donor with glioblastoma.

The chain is built from TRBV2 and TRBJ2-2; 7 bases map to TRBD2. Germline V gives CDR1 SNHLY, CDR2 FYNNEI. The CDR3 has 14 amino acids. V was clipped by 6 bases and J by 4 bases; unmatched bases: 5. This CDR3 reads CASSGRRFTGELFF. CDR3 in DNA: TGTGCCAGCAGCGGGAGGAGGTTCACCGGGGAGCTGTTTTTT. Filled out from reference TRBV2 and TRBJ2-2, the complete variable domain reads EPEVTQTPSHQVTQMGQEVILRCVPISNHLYFYWYRQILGQKVEFLVSFYNNEISEKSEIFDDQFSVERPDGSNFTLKIRSTKLEDSAMYFCASSGRRFTGELFFGEGSRLTVL.

This chain uses TRBV15 with TRBJ1-1, with 11 bases identical to TRBD1. V dropped 3 bases and J dropped 8; count of bases not matched to a gene: 8. The V gene's germline CDR1 is LNHNV and CDR2 YYDKDF (reference sequence). The CDR3 loop spans 15 amino acids. The CDR3 DNA is TGTGCCACCAGCAGGGACAGGGGGCCCACGGGGGAAGCTTTCTTT. Its translation is CATSRDRGPTGEAFF.

The chain combines TRBV19 with TRBJ2-1, with 9 bases matching TRBD2. Germline V gene lookup returns CDR1 LNHDA and CDR2 SQIVND (reference sequence). Losses at the gene ends were 7 bases for V and 2 bases for J; bases not matched to a gene: 9. The CDR3 contains 16 residues. CDR3 nucleotides: TGTGCCAGTATGGGGAGACTAGCGGACACCTACAATGAGCAGTTCTTC. Translating it yields CASMGRLADTYNEQFF.

The rearrangement uses TRBV30 and TRBJ2-1; 8 nucleotides line up with TRBD2. V lost 7 bases, J lost 0 bases, and 8 bases stayed unmatched. The CDR3 covers 15 residues. CDR1 and CDR2 from the germline V gene are GTSNPN and SVGIG (reference sequence). The CDR3 nucleotides read TGTGCCTCGCAACTAGCGGCCAACTCCTACAATGAGCAGTTCTTC. Translated: CASQLAANSYNEQFF.

CDR3 coding DNA: TGCGCCAGCAGCCAAGAAACAGGGGCCAAGACCTATGGCTACACCTTC. Translating it yields CASSQETGAKTYGYTF. The genes are TRBV4-3 and TRBJ1-2, with 7 bases lining up with TRBD1. The J segment lost 4 bases and the V segment lost 0 bases, leaving 8 bases of the junction unmatched. Germline CDR1 and CDR2: LGHNA and YSLEER. The length of the CDR3 is 16 residues.

The chain employs TRBV29-1 and TRBJ2-7; 8 nucleotides align to TRBD1. V was pared by 7 bases and J by 2 bases, with 13 bases of the junction left unmatched. Germline V gives CDR1 SQVTM, CDR2 ANQGSEA. CDR3 length equals 15 residues. DNA for the CDR3: TGCAGCGCCCCGGACAGGGTAGCCCAAACCTACGAGCAGTACTTC. It specifies CSAPDRVAQTYEQYF.

The chain combines TRBV18 with TRBJ2-1; TRBD2 aligns across 11 bases. Germline V gene data show CDR1 as KGHSH and CDR2 as LQKENI. CDR3 length: 16 amino acids. Trimming at V came to 3 bases and at J to 2 bases, leaving 3 bases not matched to a gene. CDR3: CASSPLTSGTYNEQFF. The DNA of the CDR3 is TGTGCCAGCTCACCGCTGACTAGCGGGACCTACAATGAGCAGTTCTTC.

The rearrangement links TRBV7-2 to TRBJ1-6, with D possibly matching TRBD1 (5 bases). CDR1 is SGHTA, CDR2 FQGNSA, per germline. V was trimmed by 4 bases and J by 9 bases, leaving 13 bases between them. This CDR3 comprises 14 residues. CDR3 in DNA: TGTGCCAGCAGCTCCGACGGACACGCTTCACCCCTCCACTTT. It yields the protein CASSSDGHASPLHF.

The chain combines TRBV2 with TRBJ1-1; 8 bases are a match to TRBD1. J gave up 7 bases and V 7 bases, and 5 bases lay outside the gene matches. Germline CDR1 and CDR2: SNHLY and FYNNEI. CDR3 size: 12 residues. The CDR3 DNA follows: TGTGCCAGCAAAGCCGACAGGGGTGAAGCTTTCTTT. The encoded protein is CASKADRGEAFF. Full variable domain (outside the CDR3, taken from reference TRBV2 and TRBJ1-1): EPEVTQTPSHQVTQMGQEVILRCVPISNHLYFYWYRQILGQKVEFLVSFYNNEISEKSEIFDDQFSVERPDGSNFTLKIRSTKLEDSAMYFCASKADRGEAFFGQGTRLTVV.

The CDR3 DNA reads TGTGCCAGCAGCCAGCCGACAGGGGCCTTGACTAATGAAAAACTGTTTTTT. Amino acids: CASSQPTGALTNEKLFF. The chain carries TRBV14 and TRBJ1-4; 8 bases fit TRBD1. J was trimmed by 2 bases and V by 3 bases; bases with no gene match: 8. From germline, CDR1 is SGHDN and CDR2 FVKESK. This CDR3 region has 17 residues. Full variable domain (missing parts from reference TRBV14 and TRBJ1-4): EAGVTQFPSHSVIEKGQTVTLRCDPISGHDNLYWYRRVMGKEIKFLLHFVKESKQDESGMPNNRFLAERTGGTYSTLKVQPAELEDSGVYFCASSQPTGALTNEKLFFGSGTQLSVL.

This clone has a single count. This chain joins TRBV5-1 and TRBJ1-2; 7 nucleotides agree with TRBD1. After removal of 9 bases from V and 2 bases from J, the junction contained 10 bases not matched to a gene. This CDR3 spans 14 amino acids. CDR1 SGHRS and CDR2 YFSETQ come from the germline V gene. CDR3 nucleotide sequence: TGCGCCACCCACTCAGGCAGGGGGAACTATGGCTACACCTTC. It specifies CATHSGRGNYGYTF.

This clone was seen once. The CDR3 DNA reads as TGCGCCAGCAGCTTTAGTCCTACACTATACGAGCAGTACTTC. Encoded protein: CASSFSPTLYEQYF. The gene calls are TRBV5-1 and TRBJ2-7; D is ambiguous. The CDR3 consists of 14 residues. V gave up 2 bases and J gave up 4 bases, with 13 bases separating them. The germline gives CDR1 SGHRS, CDR2 YFSETQ.

The chain carries TRBV4-1 and TRBJ2-3; maybe TRBD2 (5 bases). Germline-derived CDR1 and CDR2 are MGHRA and YSYEKL. This CDR3 region has 18 residues. V lost 0 bases and J 4 bases, leaving 20 bases between the germline ends. CDR3: CASSQDTLLGSRADTQYF. In DNA form, the CDR3 reads TGCGCCAGCAGCCAAGATACCCTCCTAGGGAGTCGCGCAGATACGCAGTATTTT.

This chain joins TRBV7-9 and TRBJ2-5; D possibly corresponds to TRBD1 (5 bases). The CDR3 sequence is 17 residues long. The V end was cut by 2 bases, the J end by 3 bases, with 19 bases between. Germline V lookup: CDR1 SEHNR, CDR2 FQNEAQ (reference sequence). The DNA for the CDR3 is TGTGCCAGCAGCTTAATTTTGGACACCTCTTATAAAGAGACCCAGTACTTC. This translates into CASSLILDTSYKETQYF.

The chain couples TRBV5-4 to TRBJ2-1, with D maybe TRBD1 (6 bases). Trimming removed 4 bases at V and 7 bases at J, with 15 bases between. Per the germline V gene, CDR1 is SGHNT and CDR2 is YYREEE (reference sequence). CDR3 length equals 14 residues. CDR3 residues: CASSLDSLQNEQFF. Here the CDR3 DNA reads TGTGCCAGCAGCCTGGACAGTCTACAGAATGAGCAGTTCTTC.

This chain connects TRBV7-9 to TRBJ2-5; 8 bases match TRBD2. The V and J ends lost 4 bases and 12 bases, in that order; junction bases with no gene match: 10. Germline V CDR1 and CDR2: SEHNR, FQNEAQ (reference sequence). This CDR3 region has 13 residues. The CDR3 spells CASSSTPRGGEYF. CDR3 DNA: TGTGCCAGCAGCTCCACACCCCGGGGGGGGGAGTACTTC.

V gene TRBV14 combines with J gene TRBJ2-2, with 13 bases lining up with TRBD2. The CDR3 contains 17 residues. Germline loops: CDR1 SGHDN, CDR2 FVKESK. Trimming took 1 base from V and 8 from J; bases not matched to a gene: 7. The CDR3, as DNA: TGTGCCAGCAGCCAAGTAGGACTAGCGGGAGCGGTGGGGGAGCTGTTTTTT. Amino acids: CASSQVGLAGAVGELFF. Drawing the rest from reference TRBV14 and TRBJ2-2, the complete variable domain is EAGVTQFPSHSVIEKGQTVTLRCDPISGHDNLYWYRRVMGKEIKFLLHFVKESKQDESGMPNNRFLAERTGGTYSTLKVQPAELEDSGVYFCASSQVGLAGAVGELFFGEGSRLTVL.

This clone came up a few times. V is TRBV7-2 and J is TRBJ2-7; 9 positions match TRBD2. Germline CDR1 and CDR2: SGHTA and FQGNSA. The CDR3 contains 15 residues. Trimming took 0 bases from V and 6 from J; bases not matched to a gene: 6. CDR3 nucleotide sequence: TGTGCCAGCAGCTTAGCCATTAGCGGGAGATCCGAGCAGTACTTC. Translating it yields CASSLAISGRSEQYF.

The chain is built from TRBV9 and TRBJ2-2, with 7 bases fitting TRBD1. The germline V gene has CDR1 SGDLS and CDR2 YYNGEE. This CDR3 contains 16 residues. V shed 2 bases, J shed 3 bases, and the junction held 7 bases outside the gene matches. The chain's CDR3 is CASSVYRGPYTGELFF. DNA for the CDR3: TGTGCCAGCAGCGTTTACAGGGGACCCTACACCGGGGAGCTGTTTTTT. The complete variable domain, with remaining parts taken from reference TRBV9 and TRBJ2-2, reads DSGVTQTPKHLITATGQRVTLRCSPRSGDLSVYWYQQSLDQGLQFLIQYYNGEERAKGNILERFSAQQFPDLHSELNLSSLELGDSALYFCASSVYRGPYTGELFFGEGSRLTVL.

This chain links TRBV19 with TRBJ1-1; weak D call: TRBD1 (6 bases). V lost 6 bases, J lost 7 bases, and 21 bases lay in between. CDR3 length equals 15 residues. Germline assignment: CDR1 LNHDA and CDR2 SQIVND (reference sequence). CDR3 residues: CASRDLQGVFGEAFF. CDR3 DNA sequence: TGTGCCAGTAGGGACCTACAGGGAGTTTTTGGTGAAGCTTTCTTT.

V gene TRBV29-1 combines with J gene TRBJ2-7; D perhaps matches TRBD2 (7 bases). Trimming shortened V by 8 bases and J by 7 bases, and 18 bases separated the two germline ends. Germline loops: CDR1 SQVTM, CDR2 ANQGSEA. This CDR3 region has 12 residues. The CDR3 spells CSSLGGGGEQYF. The CDR3 DNA reads as TGCAGCTCCCTCGGGGGAGGGGGAGAGCAGTACTTC.

A remark on this clone: Germline and junction disagree at one end, which may indicate a read error. V and J are TRBV25-1 and TRBJ1-1, with a weak D call TRBD1 (6 bases). Per the germline V gene, CDR1 is MGHDK and CDR2 is SYGVNS. The CDR3 contains 14 residues. Here the CDR3 DNA reads TGTGCCAGCCATCCCGGGGGGGCCAACACTGGAGCTTTCTTT. It is translated as CASHPGGANTGAFF.

The V and J genes are TRBV13 and TRBJ1-5; TRBD1 aligns across 9 bases. Germline values: CDR1 PRHDT, CDR2 FYEKMQ (reference sequence). The CDR3 totals 15 residues. The J segment lost 7 bases and the V segment lost 5 bases, leaving 9 bases of the junction unmatched. CDR3 DNA: TGTGCCAGCAGCAAAGGGACAGGGAAGGCCCAGCCCCAGCATTTT. Encoded protein: CASSKGTGKAQPQHF. Complete variable domain (other parts from reference TRBV13 and TRBJ1-5): AAGVIQSPRHLIKEKRETATLKCYPIPRHDTVYWYQQGPGQDPQFLISFYEKMQSDKGSIPDRFSAQQFSDYHSELNMSSLELGDSALYFCASSKGTGKAQPQHFGDGTRLSIL.